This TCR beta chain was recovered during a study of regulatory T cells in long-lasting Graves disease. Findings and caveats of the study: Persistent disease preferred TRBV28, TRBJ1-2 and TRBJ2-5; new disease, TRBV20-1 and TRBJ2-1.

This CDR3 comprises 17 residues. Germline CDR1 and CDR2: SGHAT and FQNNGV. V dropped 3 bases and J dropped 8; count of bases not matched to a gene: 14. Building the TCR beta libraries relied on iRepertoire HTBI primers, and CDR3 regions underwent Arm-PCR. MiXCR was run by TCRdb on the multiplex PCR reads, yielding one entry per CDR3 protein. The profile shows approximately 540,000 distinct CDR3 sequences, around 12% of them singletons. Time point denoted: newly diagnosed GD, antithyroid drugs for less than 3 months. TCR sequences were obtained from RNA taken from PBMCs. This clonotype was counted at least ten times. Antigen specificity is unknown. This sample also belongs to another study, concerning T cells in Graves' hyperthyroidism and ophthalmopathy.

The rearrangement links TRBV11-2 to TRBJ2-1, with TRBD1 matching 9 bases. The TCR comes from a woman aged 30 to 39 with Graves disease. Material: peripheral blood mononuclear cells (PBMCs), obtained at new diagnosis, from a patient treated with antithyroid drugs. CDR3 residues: CASSFGPTGGSLDEQFF. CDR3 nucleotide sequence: TGTGCCAGCAGCTTTGGTCCTACAGGGGGCAGTCTCGATGAGCAGTTCTTC.